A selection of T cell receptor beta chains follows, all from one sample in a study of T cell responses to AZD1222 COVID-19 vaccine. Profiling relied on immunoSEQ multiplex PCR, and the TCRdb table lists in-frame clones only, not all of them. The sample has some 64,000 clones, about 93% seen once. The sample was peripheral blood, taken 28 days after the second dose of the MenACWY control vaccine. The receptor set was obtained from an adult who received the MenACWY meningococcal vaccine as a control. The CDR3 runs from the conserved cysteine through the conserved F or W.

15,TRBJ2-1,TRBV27,CASSLGLAGDNEQFF
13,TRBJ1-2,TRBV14,CASSQDSSYGYTF
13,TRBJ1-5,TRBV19,CASSATTNQPQHF
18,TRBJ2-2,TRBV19,CASSATTSGRSYTGELFF
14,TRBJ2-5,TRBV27,CASSLGDSQETQYF
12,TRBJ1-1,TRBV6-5,CASRPDRGEAFF
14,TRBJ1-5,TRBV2,CASSELTGYQPQHF
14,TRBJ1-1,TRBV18,CASSSGVENTEAFF
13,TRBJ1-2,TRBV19,CASRSGSLYGYTF
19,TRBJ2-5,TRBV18,CASSPTWSRVAGVSKTQYF
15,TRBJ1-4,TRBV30,CAWSHQSGRGEKLFF
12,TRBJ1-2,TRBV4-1,CASSQGPYGYTF
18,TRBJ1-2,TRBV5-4,CASSANPGQRDYLYGYTF
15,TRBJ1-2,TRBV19,CASSMPGQINYGYTF
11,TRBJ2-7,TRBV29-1,CSVDRGNEQYF
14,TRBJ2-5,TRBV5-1,CASSLEGPPETQYF
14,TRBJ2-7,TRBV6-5,CASTRDSLSYEQYF